One T cell receptor (beta chain) is described in this entry. The antigen is not known. Clones were sequenced by immunoSEQ multiplex PCR, and TCRdb holds only the in-frame ones, with some missing. The table records some 110,000 clones, more than 85% of them present only once. The data originate from a study of cytomegalovirus exposure and HLA in healthy donors. Whole-study results and caveats: The study flagged roughly 160 TCR beta chains as cytomegalovirus-associated. One later analysis, an examination of the roughly 130 validation repertoires, found that first-cohort TCR clusters tended to co-occur in them. Among TCR sequences, most were rare, though some public TCRs appeared in many donors.

There are 15 residues in the CDR3. Germline V gene lookup returns CDR1 SNHLY and CDR2 FYNNEI. Trimming removed 0 bases at V and 5 bases at J, with 11 bases between. Sequenced: PBMCs. The receptor comes from a man between 18 and 29 years old in good health and CMV-seropositive. V usage is TRBV2 and J usage is TRBJ2-1; possible D gene TRBD1, 5 bases. CDR3 loop: CASSEAGRVHNEQFF. CDR3 nucleotides: TGTGCCAGCAGTGAAGCGGGCAGGGTCCACAATGAGCAGTTCTTC. The variable domain in full, completed from reference TRBV2 and TRBJ2-1, reads EPEVTQTPSHQVTQMGQEVILRCVPISNHLYFYWYRQILGQKVEFLVSFYNNEISEKSEIFDDQFSVERPDGSNFTLKIRSTKLEDSAMYFCASSEAGRVHNEQFFGPGTRLTVL.